This T cell receptor beta chain was recovered during a study of blood T cells in healthy people across ages. Overall study: Per every two T cells, about one barcoded beta molecule was captured by template switching.

Through a sample-barcoded 5' primer and a J-beta primer mix, a second PCR was run for roughly 7 to 12 cycles. Each CDR3 protein gets one entry after TCRdb re-called the 5' RACE reads with MiXCR. This table holds about 750,000 distinct CDR3 sequences, around half found once. The study drew donors from healthy Caucasian individuals in Russia aged about 6 to 90. Germline CDR1 ENHRY, CDR2 SYGVKD. V lost 6 bases to trimming and J lost 2 bases, with 9 bases between them. The CDR3 loop spans 13 amino acids. What was sequenced was blood. J is TRBJ2-3 and V is TRBV10-3; maybe TRBD2 (5 bases). This clonotype was sampled from an older man in good health. This CDR3 reads CAIRGGDTDTQYF. CDR3 DNA sequence: TGTGCCATCAGAGGAGGTGACACAGATACGCAGTATTTT.